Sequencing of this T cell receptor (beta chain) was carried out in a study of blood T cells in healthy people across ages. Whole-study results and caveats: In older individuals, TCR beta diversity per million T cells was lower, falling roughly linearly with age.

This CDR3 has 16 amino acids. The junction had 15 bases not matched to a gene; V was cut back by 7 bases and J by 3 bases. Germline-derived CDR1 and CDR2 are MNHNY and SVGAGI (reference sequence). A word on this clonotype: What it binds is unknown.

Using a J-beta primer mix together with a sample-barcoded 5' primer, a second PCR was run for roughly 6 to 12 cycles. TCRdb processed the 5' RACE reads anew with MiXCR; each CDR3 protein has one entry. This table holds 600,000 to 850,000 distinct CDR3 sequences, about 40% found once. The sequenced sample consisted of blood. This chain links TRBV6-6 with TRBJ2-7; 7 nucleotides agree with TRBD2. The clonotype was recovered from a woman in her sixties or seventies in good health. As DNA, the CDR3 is TGTGCCAGCAACCCGTCGGGGCTAGCGGTACACTACGAGCAGTACTTC. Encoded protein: CASNPSGLAVHYEQYF.